This T cell receptor (beta chain) comes out of a study of T cell responses to AZD1222 COVID-19 vaccine. Study-wide findings and caveats: In all cases, repertoires were sampled only after the peak T cell response. An increase in Spike-specific TCR breadth and depth was observed after two AZD1222 doses.

TCRdb keeps only in-frame clones here, not all; method: immunoSEQ multiplex PCR. The table has 65,000 to 90,000 clones, roughly nine tenths seen once; the top ten hold roughly 7.6%. The germline V gene encodes CDR1 MGHRA and CDR2 YSYEKL. This CDR3 region has 15 residues. The V and J ends lost 4 bases and 2 bases respectively, with 15 bases between them. Of note for this clone: Its matching antigen is unknown.

The starting material was peripheral blood, obtained on day 0 of AZD1222 vaccination. The TCR was taken from an adult in good health. The chain combines TRBV4-1 with TRBJ2-7, with a weak D call TRBD1 (6 bases). DNA of the CDR3: TGCGCCAGCAGCCGTACCGGACAGTCTACCTACGAGCAGTACTTC. Protein sequence: CASSRTGQSTYEQYF.